This T cell receptor (beta chain) was recovered during a study of T cell responses to AZD1222 COVID-19 vaccine. Study-wide findings and caveats: Once two AZD1222 doses were given, Spike-specific TCR breadth and depth went up. Possibly, clonal diversity was underestimated; donors were largely white British and included more females. Within unmutated variant regions lay the reported targets of nearly half of spike-specific TCRs.

About this clone: Its antigen is unknown.

Sequencing was performed with immunoSEQ multiplex PCR; in TCRdb, only in-frame clones are kept and a portion is missing. The sample has over 200,000 clones; about 95% are singletons. Germline CDR1 is SGHTA and CDR2 is FQGNSA. V shed 3 bases and J shed 3 bases, with 5 bases lying between them. The CDR3 consists of 12 residues. This material consisted of peripheral blood, taken 28 days after the second dose of the MenACWY control vaccine. The chain is built from TRBV7-2 and TRBJ2-5; D unclear. This TCR was sampled from an adult who received the MenACWY meningococcal vaccine as a control. This CDR3 reads CASSLGKETQYF. The CDR3 DNA reads TGTGCCAGCAGCTTGGGTAAAGAGACCCAGTACTTC.